Listed below are T cell receptor beta chains from one sample, sequenced in a study of cytotoxic CD8 clonotypes in ibrutinib-treated CLL. The table came from immunoSEQ multiplex PCR; TCRdb's copy has only in-frame clones and leaves some out. The sample has 60,000 to 95,000 clones, less than 85% seen once. The sequenced sample was PBMCs, obtained after 24 months of ibrutinib treatment. The receptor source for this set is a human donor with chronic lymphocytic leukemia. CDR3s leave out the opening cysteine and the closing phenylalanine or tryptophan.

TRBJ2-3,TRBV18,ASSLLGQGAVYTQY
TRBJ2-2,TRBV28,AASTPGQGVTGELF
TRBJ1-2,TRBV18,ASSPLTTYGYT
TRBJ2-7,TRBV9,ASSVTGNGEQY
TRBJ2-7,TRBV6-1,ASSDGTSGAYEQY
TRBJ1-4,TRBV4-1,ASSPSMGAFNEKLF
TRBJ2-3,TRBV30,AWIPPVGGGPDTQY
TRBJ1-5,TRBV30,AWSAPTGANQPQH
TRBJ2-7,TRBV6-1,ASRGLSVSYEQY
TRBJ1-3,TRBV11-2,ASSLGTVGNTIY
TRBJ2-1,TRBV14,ASSSMGSGVYNEQF
TRBJ2-1,TRBV5-4,ASSTGLAAYNEQF
TRBJ2-3,TRBV5-5,ASTTGDVADTQY
TRBJ1-1,TRBV2,ASLLQGPPNTEAF
TRBJ2-7,TRBV2,ASSGRYSYEQY
TRBJ1-1,TRBV2,ASNPDAGQRTEAF
TRBJ2-5,TRBV18,ASSPLASRETQY
TRBJ2-3,TRBV7-2,ASSRDSTDTQY
TRBJ2-2,TRBV9,ASSVAGQSVTGELF
TRBJ2-7,TRBV5-1,ASSLGAGTYEQY
TRBJ2-7,TRBV15,ATSRVDSYEQY
TRBJ2-1,TRBV27,ASSPVRLAGLEQF
TRBJ2-5,TRBV5-5,ASSLSGRVQETQY
TRBJ2-7,TRBV28,ASSPRLAGAQQEY
TRBJ2-1,TRBV6-1,ASSENDMGEQF
TRBJ1-5,TRBV7-3,ASSPRSGGDQPQH
TRBJ1-4,TRBV6-1,ASIPGGPGEKLF
TRBJ2-7,TRBV19,ASSITGTGFAEQY
TRBJ2-7,TRBV13,ASSSGTRSFEQY
TRBJ2-7,TRBV6-6,ATGPAYEQY